These 8 T cell receptor beta chains were sequenced from one sample in a study of shared clonotypes between healthy human individuals. The assay was immunoSEQ multiplex PCR, and TCRdb's table has in-frame clones only and misses some. Seen here are around 1.9 million clones, just over 90% observed once, and the top ten hold more than 1.5%. CD45RO negativity and positive selection for CCR7 defined naive CD8 cells, a population that excluded terminally differentiated effector memory CD45RA+ cells. The sequencing sample was made of naive CD8+ T cells from PBMCs. The receptors shown here come from a man aged 18 to 35 in good health. Some clones in this sample may be carry-over from other donors' samples.

The DNA of the CDR3 is TGTGCCAGCAGTTCATCTCGGGGCAATCAGCCCCAGCATTTT. It encodes CASSSSRGNQPQHF. The chain has TRBV27 and TRBJ1-5; D not certain. The length of the CDR3 is 14 residues. Germline lookup yields CDR1 MNHEY and CDR2 SMNVEV (reference sequence). V shed 4 bases and J shed 2 bases, with 9 bases lying between them.

The J gene is TRBJ1-2, the V gene TRBV25-1; D unresolved. The CDR3 is 12 residues long. The ends were cut back, 1 base at V and 7 bases at J, with 7 bases in the middle. Germline assignment: CDR1 MGHDK and CDR2 SYGVNS. The CDR3 bases are TGTGCCAGCAGTGAATCATCGGGTGGCTACACCTTC. Amino acids: CASSESSGGYTF.

The chain uses TRBV9 and TRBJ2-7, with 8 bases matching TRBD1. Trimming at V came to 0 bases and at J to 3 bases, leaving 8 bases not matched to a gene. Germline V CDR1 and CDR2: SGDLS, YYNGEE. The CDR3 contains 16 residues. The CDR3 bases are TGTGCCAGCAGCGTAGGGGGAACAGGGGGTTTCTACGAGCAGTACTTC. Encoded protein: CASSVGGTGGFYEQYF.

The chain couples TRBV7-9 to TRBJ1-5; a possible D gene is TRBD1 (6 bases). The ends were cut back, 7 bases at V and 10 bases at J, with 20 bases in the middle. CDR1 SEHNR and CDR2 FQNEAQ come from the germline V gene (reference sequence). The CDR3 covers 14 residues. The CDR3 loop is CASTPGQYPEPQHF. CDR3 coding DNA: TGTGCCAGCACCCCCGGACAGTACCCGGAACCCCAGCATTTT.

The chain uses TRBV2 and TRBJ2-3, with D perhaps TRBD2 (7 bases). CDR1 SNHLY and CDR2 FYNNEI come from the germline V gene. The germline V and J ends were trimmed by 7 bases and 3 bases, with 11 bases remaining between them. This CDR3 spans 13 amino acids. The CDR3 region is CASKGGGTDTQYF. CDR3 sequence (DNA): TGTGCCAGCAAAGGGGGGGGTACAGATACGCAGTATTTT. Based on the CDR3 plus reference TRBV2 and TRBJ2-3, the full variable domain is EPEVTQTPSHQVTQMGQEVILRCVPISNHLYFYWYRQILGQKVEFLVSFYNNEISEKSEIFDDQFSVERPDGSNFTLKIRSTKLEDSAMYFCASKGGGTDTQYFGPGTRLTVL.

CDR3 DNA sequence: TGTGCCAGCAGCTTATGGGATAGAATGACCGGGGAGCTGTTTTTT. This gives the protein CASSLWDRMTGELFF. The chain recombines TRBV7-9 with TRBJ2-2, with unresolved D. This CDR3 contains 15 residues. The V gene lost 2 bases and the J gene lost 5 bases, with 12 bases spanning the gap. Germline values: CDR1 SEHNR, CDR2 FQNEAQ (reference sequence).

This rearrangement joins TRBV5-1 to TRBJ1-1; a weak D match, TRBD1 (5 bases). Germline V gene lookup returns CDR1 SGHRS and CDR2 YFSETQ. Trimming removed 2 bases at V and 4 bases at J, with 12 bases between. The CDR3 extends over 14 amino acids. CDR3 loop: CASSFQGSGTEAFF. The CDR3 nucleotides are TGCGCCAGCAGCTTTCAGGGATCCGGCACTGAAGCTTTCTTT.

This chain connects TRBV5-5 to TRBJ1-2, with D possibly TRBD1 on 5 matching bases. The V end was cut by 7 bases, the J end by 8 bases, with 24 bases between. Germline V gives CDR1 SGHKS, CDR2 YYEKEE (reference sequence). The CDR3 extends over 15 amino acids. The CDR3 region has the DNA TGTGCCAGCCTATGGGACGGTTCTCTAGCCACCGGCTACACCTTC. Translating it yields CASLWDGSLATGYTF.